These 12 T cell receptor beta chains came from one sample sequenced in a study of blood T cell repertoires in COVID-19 (dated by TCRdb to about 2020). Libraries were built with the immunoSEQ multiplex PCR assay. This immuneACCESS table, as held by TCRdb, lists in-frame sequences with V and J called but not all clones. Of the missing ones, under half trace to an unresolved V gene in checked studies; the others have no known cause. The sample contains approximately 320,000 clones, roughly 86% of them found a single time. The ten largest make up around 10% of the sample. The sample comprised peripheral blood. All receptors come from a young woman with COVID-19, enrolled during active disease.

The rearrangement links TRBV29-1 to TRBJ1-1; TRBD1 matches 11 bases. The J segment lost 3 bases and the V segment lost 5 bases, leaving 8 bases of the junction unmatched. The CDR3 sequence is 15 residues long. Germline CDR1 is SQVTM and CDR2 is ANQGSEA. The CDR3 DNA follows: TGCAGCGTTCGGTTCCTGGACAGGGGGCACACTGAAGCTTTCTTT. Its protein is CSVRFLDRGHTEAFF. The entire variable domain, with the rest obtained from reference TRBV29-1 and TRBJ1-1, is as follows: SAVISQKPSRDICQRGTSLTIQCQVDSQVTMMFWYRQQPGQSLTLIATANQGSEATYESGFVIDKFPISRPNLTFSTLTVSNMSPEDSSIYLCSVRFLDRGHTEAFFGQGTRLTVV.

The V gene is TRBV18, the J gene TRBJ1-2, with 8 nucleotides matching TRBD1. This CDR3 spans 16 amino acids. Germline CDR1 KGHSH, CDR2 LQKENI. The V segment lost 6 bases and the J segment 4 bases; nucleotides outside the gene matches: 13. The CDR3 sequence is CASSRDRWIVAYGYTF. CDR3 coding DNA: TGTGCCAGCTCTCGGGACAGGTGGATCGTGGCCTATGGCTACACCTTC.

The V gene is TRBV3-1 (or the pseudogene TRBV3-2), the J gene TRBJ1-4, with TRBD1 matching over 8 bases. V lost 4 bases and J lost 3; bases outside the gene matches: 1. The CDR3 covers 14 residues. Germline CDR1 reads LGHDT; CDR2 reads YNNKEL (reference sequence). As DNA, the CDR3 is TGTGCCAGCAGCCCGGACAGGGCTAATGAAAAACTGTTTTTT. Encoded protein: CASSPDRANEKLFF.

V and J are TRBV28 and TRBJ1-2; the D is unclear. This CDR3 contains 14 residues. The V gene's germline CDR1 is MDHEN and CDR2 SYDVKM. V lost 5 bases, J lost 4 bases, and 14 bases lay in between. This CDR3 is CASSPRLETYGYTF. CDR3 nucleotides: TGTGCCAGCAGTCCTAGGCTAGAAACCTATGGCTACACCTTC.

A few counts support this clone. This rearrangement joins TRBV7-9 to TRBJ2-1, with 7 bases lining up with TRBD1. The germline V gene has CDR1 SEHNR and CDR2 FQNEAQ (reference sequence). V was clipped by 1 base and J by 5 bases; unmatched bases: 8. The CDR3 contains 16 residues. The CDR3 DNA sequence: TGTGCCAGCAGCTTAGTTCGGGACAGAGTCGACAATGAGCAGTTCTTC. Its translation is CASSLVRDRVDNEQFF.

The chain uses TRBV11-2 and TRBJ2-7; D possibly corresponds to TRBD1 (5 bases). The CDR3 is 14 residues long. Trimming left V 1 base short and J 5 bases short, with 12 bases between. Germline V CDR1 and CDR2: SGHAT, FQNNGV. The CDR3 nucleotides are TGTGCCAGCAGCTTAGGGCAGGGCTGGCACGAGCAGTACTTC. Residues: CASSLGQGWHEQYF.

The V gene is TRBV18, the J gene TRBJ1-1, with D possibly TRBD1 on 5 matching bases. Germline CDR1 is KGHSH and CDR2 is LQKENI. Trimming pared 2 bases from V and 7 bases from J, leaving 11 bases between. This CDR3 comprises 13 residues. The CDR3 DNA sequence: TGTGCCAGCTCACCAGGGCAGGGTAATGAAGCTTTCTTT. This codes for CASSPGQGNEAFF.

The V gene is TRBV28, the J gene TRBJ2-4; D may be TRBD2 (6 bases). This CDR3 contains 14 residues. The germline V gene encodes CDR1 MDHEN and CDR2 SYDVKM. With 4 bases removed from V and 7 bases from J, the gap between germline ends came to 14 bases. The CDR3: CASSSRGAGNIQYF. The CDR3 DNA follows: TGTGCCAGCAGTTCGCGAGGGGCGGGGAACATTCAGTACTTC. The whole variable domain, filled in from reference TRBV28 and TRBJ2-4, reads DVKVTQSSRYLVKRTGEKVFLECVQDMDHENMFWYRQDPGLGLRLIYFSYDVKMKEKGDIPEGYSVSREKKERFSLILESASTNQTSMYLCASSSRGAGNIQYFGAGTRLSVL.

There are a few counts of this clone. The V and J genes are TRBV29-1 and TRBJ2-3; 9 bases line up with TRBD2. Per the germline V gene, CDR1 is SQVTM and CDR2 is ANQGSEA. V dropped 1 base and J dropped 6; count of bases not matched to a gene: 8. The CDR3 contains 15 residues. The CDR3 is CSVEGGGAGADTQYF. CDR3 DNA sequence: TGCAGCGTTGAAGGCGGGGGGGCAGGGGCGGATACGCAGTATTTT.

The CDR3 region is CASSSLPGQFTDTQYF. CDR3 DNA: TGTGCCAGCTCGTCTTTGCCGGGACAGTTCACAGATACGCAGTATTTT. The chain employs TRBV18 and TRBJ2-3, with 7 bases that match TRBD1. The CDR3 is made up of 16 amino acids. Per the germline V gene, CDR1 is KGHSH and CDR2 is LQKENI. With V trimmed by 6 bases and J by 2 bases, 11 bases remained unmatched.

The chain joins TRBV2 to TRBJ2-3; D gene uncertain. Trimming removed 6 bases from V and 3 bases from J, with 13 bases in between. From germline, CDR1 is SNHLY and CDR2 FYNNEI. This CDR3 comprises 14 residues. The CDR3 is CASRGRVGTDTQYF. The DNA of the CDR3 is TGTGCCAGCAGAGGCCGGGTTGGAACAGATACGCAGTATTTT.

The chain has TRBV4-2 and TRBJ2-2; D may be TRBD2 (5 bases). Germline V lookup: CDR1 LGHNA, CDR2 YNFKEQ. Trimming left V 2 bases short and J 2 bases short, with 15 bases between. The length of the CDR3 is 17 residues. DNA of the CDR3: TGTGCCAGCAGCCAAACTCCCGGGGTCCTAAACACCGGGGAGCTGTTTTTT. Residues: CASSQTPGVLNTGELFF.